This T cell receptor (beta chain) was found in a study of cytotoxic CD8 clonotypes in ibrutinib-treated CLL. Study-wide results and limits: Investigators sampled sustained-remission and progressing patients at differing times. Clonality showed a rise at ibrutinib response that reversed toward baseline at progression.

Some clones are missing from TCRdb's copy, which holds only in-frame ones; the method was immunoSEQ multiplex PCR. The data hold about 130,000 clones, with 76% observed a single time. The V end was cut by 5 bases, the J end by 6 bases, with 17 bases between. This CDR3 has 15 amino acids. The germline CDR1 and CDR2 sequences are SGHAT and FQNNGV. This clone was seen repeatedly, ten times or more. Antigen specificity is unknown. The receptor was isolated from a human donor with chronic lymphocytic leukemia. The chain employs TRBV11-2 and TRBJ2-1; tentatively, D is TRBD1 or TRBD2 (6 bases each). The source material was PBMCs, sampled after 24 months of ibrutinib treatment. CDR3 in amino acids: CASSPPGARGNEQFF. Here the CDR3 DNA reads TGTGCCAGCAGCCCCCCGGGGGCCCGGGGCAATGAGCAGTTCTTC.